The clone carrying this TCR beta chain was seen a few times. This specimen belongs to a study of cytomegalovirus exposure and HLA in healthy donors. Germline V CDR1 and CDR2: LGHNA, YNFKEQ. This CDR3 is 14 amino acids long. Between the trimmed V and J ends, which lost 1 base and 5 bases, there was a span of 9 bases. Use of 60 Vbeta and 13 Jbeta primers characterized the PCR. The data were produced by immunoSEQ multiplex PCR, yet TCRdb's version contains in-frame clones alone and is incomplete. The sample includes about 140,000 clones, around 80% of them seen just once. This rearrangement joins TRBV4-2 to TRBJ2-1; D is possibly TRBD2 (7 bases). The sample comprised PBMCs. The receptor comes from a man aged 40-50 years in good health and CMV-seropositive. CDR3 loop: CASSQAGGHNEQFF. DNA of the CDR3: TGTGCCAGCAGCCAAGCGGGGGGCCACAATGAGCAGTTCTTC.